The source of this T cell receptor beta chain is a study of cytomegalovirus exposure and HLA in healthy donors. Whole-study results and caveats: Sequencing likely generated an artifact that appeared as a cluster of highly shared sequence variants. Later work found that TCR association rates differed between HLA loci; DRB1 had the most and HLA-C the fewest. The majority of TCR sequences were rare, yet some public TCRs appeared in many donors.

Concerning this clone itself: Its antigen is unknown.

The study ran its PCR with 60 Vbeta and 13 Jbeta primers. Assay used: immunoSEQ multiplex PCR; TCRdb lists only in-frame clones, some missing. The table has 100,000 to 150,000 clones, approximately 85% seen once. This receptor was obtained from a boy between 5 and 17 years old in good health and CMV-seronegative. Sequences were obtained from PBMCs.

The CDR3, as DNA: TGCGCCAGCAGCCCTGAGACTAGCGGGGGCTACGAGCAGTACTTC. Translated, it gives CASSPETSGGYEQYF. The chain combines TRBV5-1 with TRBJ2-7; 12 nucleotides match TRBD2. Trimming cost V 4 bases and J 3 bases; bases outside gene matches: 5. From germline, CDR1 is SGHRS and CDR2 YFSETQ. There are 15 residues in the CDR3.